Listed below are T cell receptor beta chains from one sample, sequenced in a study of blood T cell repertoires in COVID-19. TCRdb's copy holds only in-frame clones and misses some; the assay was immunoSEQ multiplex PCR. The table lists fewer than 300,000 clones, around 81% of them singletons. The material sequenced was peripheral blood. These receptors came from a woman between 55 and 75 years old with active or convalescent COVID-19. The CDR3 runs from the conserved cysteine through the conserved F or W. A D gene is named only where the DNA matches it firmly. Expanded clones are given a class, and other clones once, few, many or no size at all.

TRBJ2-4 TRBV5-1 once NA TGCGCCAGCAGCTTGGAGACGTACGGGGCCAAAAACATTCAGTACTTC CASSLETYGAKNIQYF
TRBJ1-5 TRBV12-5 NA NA TGTGCTAGTGGTCCCGAGGTTATGAGCAATCAGCCCCAGCATTTT CASGPEVMSNQPQHF
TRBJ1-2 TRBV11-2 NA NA TGTGCCAGCAGCTTAGAGAGAGGGGGGGATGGCTACACCTTC CASSLERGGDGYTF
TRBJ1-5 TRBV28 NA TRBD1 TGTGCCAGCAGTTTAGGCGGGACAGGGTATCAGCCCCAGCATTTT CASSLGGTGYQPQHF
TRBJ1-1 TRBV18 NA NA TGTGCCAGCTCACCGGCGGGCACGAACACTGAAGCTTTCTTT CASSPAGTNTEAFF
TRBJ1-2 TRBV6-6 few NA TGTGCCAGCAGTTACTCGCCGCGTCGGGACTATGGCTACACCTTC CASSYSPRRDYGYTF
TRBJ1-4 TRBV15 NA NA TGTGCCACCAGCAGAGAACGGTCGGGAACTAATGAAAAACTGTTTTTT CATSRERSGTNEKLFF
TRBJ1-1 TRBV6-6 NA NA TGTGCCAGCAGTTTCTGGGACATGAACACTGAAGCTTTCTTT CASSFWDMNTEAFF
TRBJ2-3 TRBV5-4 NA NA TGTGCCAGCAGCACTACTAGCCCCGATACGCAGTATTTT CASSTTSPDTQYF
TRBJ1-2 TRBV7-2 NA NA TGTGCCAGCAGCGTCCAGGCGATTGGGAACTATGGCTACACCTTC CASSVQAIGNYGYTF
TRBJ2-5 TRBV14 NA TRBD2 TGTGCCAGCAGCCAAGAAGGTGGGACTGGGCTAGCGGTCCAAGAGACCCAGTACTTC CASSQEGGTGLAVQETQYF
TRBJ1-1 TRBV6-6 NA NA TGTGCCAGCAGCCGCCTGGCCCGGGACACTGAAGCTTTCTTT CASSRLARDTEAFF
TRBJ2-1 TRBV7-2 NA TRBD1 TGTGCCAGCAGGAAACCAGGGGGCGGGTACAATGAGCAGTTCTTC CASRKPGGGYNEQFF
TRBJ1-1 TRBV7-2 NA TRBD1 TGTGCCAGCAGCTGGGGACAGGGGACTGAAGCTTTCTTT CASSWGQGTEAFF
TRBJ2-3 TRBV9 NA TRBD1 TGTGCCAGCAGCCCCGGGACAGGGCTCGATACGCAGTATTTT CASSPGTGLDTQYF
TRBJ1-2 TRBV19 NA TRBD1 TGTGCCAGTAGTATAGAGGCTACAGGGGTTCAGTATGGCTACACCTTC CASSIEATGVQYGYTF
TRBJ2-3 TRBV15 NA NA TGTGCCACCAGCCTTTTGCGGGGGCCGGGCACAGATACGCAGTATTTT CATSLLRGPGTDTQYF